The following is a T cell receptor (beta chain) sequence with its context. Its cognate antigen is unknown. The data are from a study of cytomegalovirus exposure and HLA in healthy donors. The study, taken as a whole, reports: A missense DCLRE1C variant was associated with V- and J-gene trimming of TCR beta chains in a later analysis, and an independent cohort replicated the association. A later analysis showed that HLA-associated TCR beta chains had undergone more clonal expansion than equally common others.

The CDR3 runs 15 residues. Per the germline V gene, CDR1 is MNHNS and CDR2 is SASEGT. V was clipped by 3 bases and J by 4 bases; unmatched bases: 8. In the PCR, 60 Vbeta and 13 Jbeta primers were used. Libraries were prepared by immunoSEQ multiplex PCR; TCRdb keeps only in-frame clonotypes and omits some of them. This table has about 150,000 clones, roughly 81% appearing once. Material: PBMCs. This TCR was recovered from a girl aged 10-17 years in good health and CMV-seropositive. The chain has TRBV6-1 and TRBJ1-2, with 7 bases identical to TRBD1. The CDR3 is CASSEGDSRSYGYTF. In nucleotides, the CDR3 is TGTGCCAGCAGTGAGGGGGACAGCCGGAGCTATGGCTACACCTTC.